These T cell receptor beta chains were read from a single sample in a study of a mutant IDH1 vaccine in newly diagnosed glioma. Antigen specificity for these receptors is unknown. Libraries were prepared by immunoSEQ multiplex PCR; TCRdb keeps only in-frame clonotypes and omits some of them. The sample has over 30,000 clones, approximately 90% seen once. The input for sequencing was PBMCs, taken from a glioma patient whose treatment included an IDH1 peptide vaccine. These receptors all come from a woman in her thirties with glioma. Each CDR3 is given with its conserved first and last residue. The D gene is left open where the match is weak. The size field is filled for only some rows; it gives once, few, many or a size class.

abundance	v_gene	d_gene	j_gene	CDR3aa	CDR3nt
.	TRBV2	.	TRBJ2-5	CASSVQGIRETQYF	TGTGCCAGCAGTGTGCAGGGGATCCGGGAGACCCAGTACTTC
.	TRBV6-6	.	TRBJ2-7	CASSPQGTHEQYF	TGTGCCAGCAGCCCTCAGGGCACCCACGAGCAGTACTTC
.	TRBV4-1	.	TRBJ1-2	CASSQGIGTNYGYTF	TGCGCCAGCAGCCAAGGTATAGGGACCAACTATGGCTACACCTTC
.	TRBV6-1	.	TRBJ1-1	CASAIRVKEAFF	TGTGCCAGCGCTATACGCGTGAAGGAAGCTTTCTTT
.	TRBV10-3	.	TRBJ2-3	CAISGGGKVDTQYF	TGTGCCATCAGTGGAGGAGGGAAAGTGGATACGCAGTATTTT
.	TRBV5-1	TRBD1	TRBJ1-2	CASSPQGTGGGYYGYTF	TGCGCCAGCAGCCCCCAGGGGACAGGGGGCGGGTACTATGGCTACACCTTC
.	TRBV2	.	TRBJ2-5	CASSTNLRGTQYF	TGTGCCAGCAGCACCAACTTGAGAGGGACCCAGTACTTC
.	TRBV19	TRBD1	TRBJ1-2	CASRIAGQGSDYTF	TGTGCCAGCCGTATTGCGGGACAGGGATCGGACTACACCTTC
.	TRBV9	TRBD2	TRBJ2-5	CASSVGLAEQETQYF	TGTGCCAGCAGCGTGGGACTAGCGGAACAAGAGACCCAGTACTTC
.	TRBV7-2	.	TRBJ1-1	CASLPGRRLNTEAFF	TGTGCCAGCCTGCCCGGCCGGCGGTTGAACACTGAAGCTTTCTTT
.	TRBV2	TRBD1	TRBJ1-1	CASSAQGAEAFF	TGTGCCAGCAGTGCCCAGGGGGCTGAAGCTTTCTTT
.	TRBV4-1	.	TRBJ1-1	CASSQDMAGSAGNTEAFF	TGCGCCAGCAGCCAAGATATGGCAGGGTCGGCAGGGAACACTGAAGCTTTCTTT
.	TRBV10-3	.	TRBJ1-2	CAITGPPFWGYTF	TGTGCCATCACAGGGCCCCCCTTCTGGGGCTACACCTTC
.	TRBV9	TRBD2	TRBJ2-1	CASSVAAGGGNEQFF	TGTGCCAGCAGCGTAGCGGCGGGGGGGGGCAATGAGCAGTTCTTC
.	TRBV5-1	.	TRBJ2-5	CASSLVGGRETQYF	TGCGCCAGCAGCTTGGTGGGGGGCCGTGAGACCCAGTACTTC
once	TRBV13	TRBD2	TRBJ2-7	CASSSDSGGAEQYF	TGTGCCAGCAGCTCGGATAGCGGGGGCGCAGAGCAGTACTTC
.	TRBV6-1	.	TRBJ2-7	CATLRSYEQYF	TGTGCCACCCTAAGGTCCTACGAGCAGTACTTC
few	TRBV9	.	TRBJ1-2	CASSVAPSVNYGYTF	TGTGCCAGCAGCGTCGCCCCCAGCGTTAACTATGGCTACACCTTC
once	TRBV19	TRBD2	TRBJ2-1	CASSIPPGLAGGPYNEQFF	TGTGCCAGTAGTATACCGCCCGGCCTAGCGGGGGGCCCATACAATGAGCAGTTCTTC
.	TRBV9	TRBD1	TRBJ1-2	CASSVEQGANYGYTF	TGTGCCAGCAGCGTAGAGCAGGGGGCAAACTATGGCTACACCTTC
.	TRBV2	TRBD1	TRBJ2-5	CASSGQGGGQETQYF	TGTGCCAGCAGTGGACAGGGTGGAGGCCAAGAGACCCAGTACTTC
.	TRBV5-1	TRBD2	TRBJ2-2	CASSSAGGLTGELFF	TGCGCCAGCAGCTCTGCGGGGGGCCTAACCGGGGAGCTGTTTTTT